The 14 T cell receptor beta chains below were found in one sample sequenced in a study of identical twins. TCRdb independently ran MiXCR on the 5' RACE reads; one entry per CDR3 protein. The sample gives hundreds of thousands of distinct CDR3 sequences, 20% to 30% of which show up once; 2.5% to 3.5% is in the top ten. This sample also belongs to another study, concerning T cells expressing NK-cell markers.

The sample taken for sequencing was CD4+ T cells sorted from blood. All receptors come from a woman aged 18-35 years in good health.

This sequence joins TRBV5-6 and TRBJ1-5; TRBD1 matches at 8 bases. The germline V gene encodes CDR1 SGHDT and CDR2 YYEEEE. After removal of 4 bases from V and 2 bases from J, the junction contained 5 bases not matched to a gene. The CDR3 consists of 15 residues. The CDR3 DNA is TGTGCCAGCAGCCCCGCACAGGGGGGCAATCAGCCCCAGCATTTT. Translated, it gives CASSPAQGGNQPQHF.

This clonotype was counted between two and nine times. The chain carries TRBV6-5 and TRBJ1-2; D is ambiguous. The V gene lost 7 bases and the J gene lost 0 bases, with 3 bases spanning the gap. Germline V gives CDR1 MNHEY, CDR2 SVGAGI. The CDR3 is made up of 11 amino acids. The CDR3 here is CASMTNYGYTF. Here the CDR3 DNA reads TGTGCCAGCATGACTAACTATGGCTACACCTTC.

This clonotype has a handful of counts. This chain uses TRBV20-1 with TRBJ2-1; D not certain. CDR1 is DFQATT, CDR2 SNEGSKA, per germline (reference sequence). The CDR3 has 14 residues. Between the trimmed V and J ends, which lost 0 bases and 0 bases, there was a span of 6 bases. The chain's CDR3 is CSARDMSSYNEQFF. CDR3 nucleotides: TGCAGTGCTAGAGATATGAGCTCCTACAATGAGCAGTTCTTC.

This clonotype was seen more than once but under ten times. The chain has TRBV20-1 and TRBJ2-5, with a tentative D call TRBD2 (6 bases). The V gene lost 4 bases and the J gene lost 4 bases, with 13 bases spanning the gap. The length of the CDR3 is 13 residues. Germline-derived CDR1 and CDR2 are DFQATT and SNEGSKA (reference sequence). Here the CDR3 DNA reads TGCAGTGCTAACGTGGGTAGCGGAGAGACCCAGTACTTC. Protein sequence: CSANVGSGETQYF.

This CDR3 reads CASSHGGGATEAFF. CDR3 DNA sequence: TGTGCCAGCAGCCACGGTGGAGGGGCCACTGAAGCTTTCTTT. The chain joins TRBV7-9 to TRBJ1-1, with D possibly matching TRBD1 (5 bases). Germline loops: CDR1 SEHNR, CDR2 FQNEAQ (reference sequence). V lost 5 bases, J lost 4 bases, and 14 bases lay in between. The CDR3 has 14 amino acids.

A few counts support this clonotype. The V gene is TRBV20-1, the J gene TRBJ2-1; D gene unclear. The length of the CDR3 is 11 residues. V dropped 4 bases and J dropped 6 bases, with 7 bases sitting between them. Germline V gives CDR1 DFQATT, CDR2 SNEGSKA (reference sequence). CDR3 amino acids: CSAIRFNEQFF. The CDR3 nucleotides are TGCAGTGCTATTAGGTTCAATGAGCAGTTCTTC.

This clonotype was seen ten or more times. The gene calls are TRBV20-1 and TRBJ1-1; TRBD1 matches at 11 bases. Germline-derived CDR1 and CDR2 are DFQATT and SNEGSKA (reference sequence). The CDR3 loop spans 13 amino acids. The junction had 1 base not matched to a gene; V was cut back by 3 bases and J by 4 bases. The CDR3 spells CSASGQGATEAFF. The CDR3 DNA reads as TGCAGTGCTAGCGGACAGGGGGCCACTGAAGCTTTCTTT.

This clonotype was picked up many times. The CDR3 loop reads CAISPSGRRSYNEQFF. CDR3 DNA sequence: TGTGCCATCAGCCCTAGCGGGAGAAGGTCCTACAATGAGCAGTTCTTC. The rearrangement uses TRBV10-3 and TRBJ2-1; 10 bases match TRBD2. The germline CDR1 and CDR2 sequences are ENHRY and SYGVKD. The length of the CDR3 is 16 residues. J was trimmed by 1 base and V by 6 bases; bases with no gene match: 6.

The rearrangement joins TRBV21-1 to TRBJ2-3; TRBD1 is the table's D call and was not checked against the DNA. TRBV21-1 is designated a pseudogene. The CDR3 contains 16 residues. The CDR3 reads CASVKDRTPGVDTQYF. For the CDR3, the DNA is TGTGCCAGCGTCAAGGACAGGACTCCGGGGGTAGATACGCAGTATTTT.

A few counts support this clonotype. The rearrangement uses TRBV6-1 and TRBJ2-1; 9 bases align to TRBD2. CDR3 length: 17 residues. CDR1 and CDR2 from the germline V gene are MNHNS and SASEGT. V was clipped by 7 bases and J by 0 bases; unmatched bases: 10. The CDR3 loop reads CASNRGGGDSSYNEQFF. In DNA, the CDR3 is TGTGCCAGCAACAGAGGCGGGGGGGATAGCTCCTACAATGAGCAGTTCTTC.

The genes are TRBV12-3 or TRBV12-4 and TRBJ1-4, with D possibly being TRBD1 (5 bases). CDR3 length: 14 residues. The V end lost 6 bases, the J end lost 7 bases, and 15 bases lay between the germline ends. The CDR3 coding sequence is TGTGCCAGCAGCCGGGAGAAGGGGAGTGAAAAACTGTTTTTT. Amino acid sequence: CASSREKGSEKLFF.

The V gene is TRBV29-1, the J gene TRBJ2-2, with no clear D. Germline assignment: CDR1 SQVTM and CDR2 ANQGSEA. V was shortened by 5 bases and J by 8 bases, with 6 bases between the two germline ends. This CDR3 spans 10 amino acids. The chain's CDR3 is CSVKTGELFF. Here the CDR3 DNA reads TGCAGCGTTAAGACAGGGGAGCTGTTTTTT.

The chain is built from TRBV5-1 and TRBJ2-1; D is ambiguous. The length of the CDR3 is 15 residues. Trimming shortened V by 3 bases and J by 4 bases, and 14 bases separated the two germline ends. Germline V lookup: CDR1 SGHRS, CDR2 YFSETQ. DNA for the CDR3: TGCGCCAGCAGCTCTGCGACAAACATATACAATGAGCAGTTCTTC. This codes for CASSSATNIYNEQFF.

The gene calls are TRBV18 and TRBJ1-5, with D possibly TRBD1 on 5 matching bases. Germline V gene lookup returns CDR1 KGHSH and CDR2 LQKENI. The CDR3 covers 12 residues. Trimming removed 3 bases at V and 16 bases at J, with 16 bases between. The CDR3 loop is CASSPSGLRQHF. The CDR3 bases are TGTGCCAGCTCACCCTCGGGACTCCGTCAACATTTT. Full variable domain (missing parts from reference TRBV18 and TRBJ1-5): NAGVMQNPRHLVRRRGQEARLRCSPMKGHSHVYWYRQLPEEGLKFMVYLQKENIIDESGMPKERFSAEFPKEGPSILRIQQVVRGDSAAYFCASSPSGLRQHFGDGTRLSIL.